The rows below give T cell receptor beta chains drawn from one sample of a study of T cell responses to AZD1222 COVID-19 vaccine. Clones were sequenced by immunoSEQ multiplex PCR, and TCRdb holds only the in-frame ones, with some missing. The table has approximately 170,000 clones, roughly nine tenths seen once. The sequencing used peripheral blood, collected 28 days after the second AZD1222 dose. These receptors were taken from an adult who received the AZD1222 COVID-19 vaccine. Each CDR3 is given with its conserved first and last residue. Fields, in order: CDR3 protein, CDR3 DNA, D gene, clone size, V gene, J gene. The D gene is left open where the match is weak. Rows may omit the clone size; those that give it use once, few, many or a size class.

CDR3 protein: CASSQEVLGASGYTF
CDR3 DNA: TGTGCCAGCAGCCAAGAGGTCCTCGGGGCCTCTGGCTACACCTTC
D gene: .
clone size: .
V gene: TRBV4-2
J gene: TRBJ1-2

CDR3 protein: CASNLGQLGETQYF
CDR3 DNA: TGTGCCAGTAATTTAGGACAACTGGGGGAGACCCAGTACTTC
D gene: .
clone size: .
V gene: TRBV19
J gene: TRBJ2-5

CDR3 protein: CASSLIGGGESDTQYF
CDR3 DNA: TGTGCCAGCAGCCTAATCGGGGGGGGAGAGTCAGATACGCAGTATTTT
D gene: TRBD2
clone size: .
V gene: TRBV4-2
J gene: TRBJ2-3

CDR3 protein: CASSRRTLWGYTF
CDR3 DNA: TGTGCCAGCAGCCGACGGACGCTGTGGGGCTACACCTTC
D gene: .
clone size: .
V gene: TRBV4-2
J gene: TRBJ1-2

CDR3 protein: CASSLGPGPHHF
CDR3 DNA: TGTGCCAGCAGTTTAGGTCCGGGACCCCACCACTTT
D gene: .
clone size: .
V gene: TRBV12-3/TRBV12-4
J gene: TRBJ1-6

CDR3 protein: CASSQGIGTDTQYF
CDR3 DNA: TGTGCCAGCAGCCAAGGAATCGGAACAGATACGCAGTATTTT
D gene: .
clone size: .
V gene: TRBV4-2
J gene: TRBJ2-3

CDR3 protein: CASSEYPPGHSTDTQYF
CDR3 DNA: TGTGCCAGCAGTGAATATCCCCCCGGACACAGCACAGATACGCAGTATTTT
D gene: .
clone size: .
V gene: TRBV6-1
J gene: TRBJ2-3

CDR3 protein: CASSPQTAYYGYTF
CDR3 DNA: TGTGCCAGTTCCCCTCAGACCGCCTACTATGGCTACACCTTC
D gene: .
clone size: .
V gene: TRBV19
J gene: TRBJ1-2

CDR3 protein: CASSQLWGEKLFF
CDR3 DNA: TGCGCCAGCAGCCAGCTTTGGGGGGAAAAACTGTTTTTT
D gene: .
clone size: .
V gene: TRBV4-1
J gene: TRBJ1-4

CDR3 protein: CASTLGVVDTQYF
CDR3 DNA: TGTGCCAGCACCCTTGGGGTGGTAGATACGCAGTATTTT
D gene: .
clone size: .
V gene: TRBV12-3/TRBV12-4
J gene: TRBJ2-3

CDR3 protein: CASSEYSTGELFF
CDR3 DNA: TGTGCCAGCAGTGAGTACAGCACCGGGGAGCTGTTTTTT
D gene: .
clone size: .
V gene: TRBV2
J gene: TRBJ2-2

CDR3 protein: CASSIARNYGYTF
CDR3 DNA: TGTGCCAGTAGTATCGCCCGTAACTATGGCTACACCTTC
D gene: .
clone size: .
V gene: TRBV19
J gene: TRBJ1-2

CDR3 protein: CASSRKGPGGPSPDTQYF
CDR3 DNA: TGTGCCAGCAGTCGCAAGGGCCCCGGGGGGCCGTCCCCAGATACGCAGTATTTT
D gene: .
clone size: .
V gene: TRBV27
J gene: TRBJ2-3

CDR3 protein: CAPPLTIYF
CDR3 DNA: TGTGCCCCTCCCTTGACCATATATTTT
D gene: .
clone size: .
V gene: TRBV10-3
J gene: TRBJ1-3

CDR3 protein: CASSFGTGEVDTQYF
CDR3 DNA: TGCGCCAGCAGCTTCGGGACAGGGGAGGTGGATACGCAGTATTTT
D gene: TRBD1
clone size: few
V gene: TRBV5-1
J gene: TRBJ2-3

CDR3 protein: CASSLQYRDSYGYTF
CDR3 DNA: TGCGCCAGCAGCCTACAGTACCGGGACAGCTATGGCTACACCTTC
D gene: TRBD1
clone size: .
V gene: TRBV4-1
J gene: TRBJ1-2

CDR3 protein: CASSPGPHQPQHF
CDR3 DNA: TGTGCCAGCAGTCCGGGGCCGCATCAGCCCCAGCATTTT
D gene: .
clone size: .
V gene: TRBV12-3/TRBV12-4
J gene: TRBJ1-5

CDR3 protein: CASSLAETGGYTF
CDR3 DNA: TGCGCCAGCAGCTTAGCGGAGACGGGGGGCTACACCTTC
D gene: .
clone size: .
V gene: TRBV5-1
J gene: TRBJ1-2

CDR3 protein: CASSASTTNYGYTF
CDR3 DNA: TGTGCCAGCAGCGCTTCGACCACTAACTATGGCTACACCTTC
D gene: .
clone size: .
V gene: TRBV5-5
J gene: TRBJ1-2

CDR3 protein: CASSMYGSSYEQYF
CDR3 DNA: TGTGCCAGTAGTATGTACGGGAGCTCCTACGAGCAGTACTTC
D gene: .
clone size: .
V gene: TRBV19
J gene: TRBJ2-7

CDR3 protein: CAWSGTGAGELFF
CDR3 DNA: TGTGCCTGGAGTGGGACAGGGGCCGGGGAGCTGTTTTTT
D gene: TRBD1
clone size: .
V gene: TRBV30
J gene: TRBJ2-2

CDR3 protein: CAAGDSGGGVTGELFF
CDR3 DNA: TGTGCCGCAGGGGATAGCGGGGGTGGAGTCACCGGGGAGCTGTTTTTT
D gene: TRBD2
clone size: few
V gene: TRBV2
J gene: TRBJ2-2

CDR3 protein: CASSLAGAALWGELFF
CDR3 DNA: TGCGCCAGCAGCTTGGCCGGGGCAGCTCTTTGGGGGGAGCTGTTTTTT
D gene: .
clone size: few
V gene: TRBV5-1
J gene: TRBJ2-2

CDR3 protein: CASSMGTLEKLFF
CDR3 DNA: TGTGCCAGTAGTATGGGGACTCTCGAAAAACTGTTTTTT
D gene: .
clone size: .
V gene: TRBV19
J gene: TRBJ1-4

CDR3 protein: CASSPGYNEQFF
CDR3 DNA: TGTGCCAGCAGCCCCGGCTACAATGAGCAGTTCTTC
D gene: .
clone size: .
V gene: TRBV5-4
J gene: TRBJ2-1

CDR3 protein: CASSLSTSGGYEQYF
CDR3 DNA: TGCGCCAGCAGCTTGAGCACTAGCGGAGGCTACGAGCAGTACTTC
D gene: TRBD2
clone size: .
V gene: TRBV5-1
J gene: TRBJ2-7

CDR3 protein: CASMGTGGSYEQYF
CDR3 DNA: TGTGCCAGCATGGGGACAGGGGGCTCCTACGAGCAGTACTTC
D gene: TRBD1
clone size: .
V gene: TRBV2
J gene: TRBJ2-7

CDR3 protein: CASSGARETQYF
CDR3 DNA: TGTGCCAGCAGCGGCGCGAGGGAGACCCAGTACTTC
D gene: .
clone size: .
V gene: TRBV9
J gene: TRBJ2-5

CDR3 protein: CASSQASGSPYEQYF
CDR3 DNA: TGTGCCAGCAGCCAGGCTAGTGGCAGCCCCTACGAGCAGTACTTC
D gene: .
clone size: .
V gene: TRBV3-1/TRBV3-2
J gene: TRBJ2-7

CDR3 protein: CASKSRGGTEAFF
CDR3 DNA: TGTGCCAGCAAGAGCCGGGGGGGCACTGAAGCTTTCTTT
D gene: .
clone size: .
V gene: TRBV3-1/TRBV3-2
J gene: TRBJ1-1

CDR3 protein: CASSLAAGPYEQYF
CDR3 DNA: TGTGCCAGCAGCTTAGCGGCAGGGCCCTACGAGCAGTACTTC
D gene: .
clone size: .
V gene: TRBV7-9
J gene: TRBJ2-7

CDR3 protein: CASSYSKRGEGDTQYF
CDR3 DNA: TGTGCCAGCAGTTACTCGAAAAGGGGAGAAGGAGATACGCAGTATTTT
D gene: .
clone size: .
V gene: TRBV6-5
J gene: TRBJ2-3

CDR3 protein: CASSLTPGYGYTF
CDR3 DNA: TGTGCCAGCAGTTTAACTCCAGGCTATGGCTACACCTTC
D gene: .
clone size: .
V gene: TRBV27
J gene: TRBJ1-2

CDR3 protein: CASSYGSGEAGELFF
CDR3 DNA: TGTGCCAGCAGTTACGGTTCAGGGGAGGCCGGGGAGCTGTTTTTT
D gene: .
clone size: .
V gene: TRBV6-2/TRBV6-3
J gene: TRBJ2-2

CDR3 protein: CASSWRDSPPHEQFF
CDR3 DNA: TGTGCCAGCAGCTGGCGGGACAGCCCACCCCATGAGCAGTTCTTC
D gene: .
clone size: .
V gene: TRBV3-1/TRBV3-2
J gene: TRBJ2-1

CDR3 protein: CASSPLTDKSTDTQYF
CDR3 DNA: TGTGCCAGCAGCCCGCTGACAGACAAAAGCACAGATACGCAGTATTTT
D gene: .
clone size: .
V gene: TRBV7-8
J gene: TRBJ2-3

CDR3 protein: CASSLGPTEQYF
CDR3 DNA: TGTGCCAGCAGCCTTGGGCCTACCGAGCAGTACTTC
D gene: .
clone size: .
V gene: TRBV3-1/TRBV3-2
J gene: TRBJ2-7

CDR3 protein: CASSLGTGVFGAFF
CDR3 DNA: TGTGCCAGCAGCTTGGGGACAGGGGTGTTTGGAGCTTTCTTT
D gene: TRBD1
clone size: .
V gene: TRBV5-6
J gene: TRBJ1-1

CDR3 protein: CASSEIQGQWETQYF
CDR3 DNA: TGCGCCAGCAGTGAGATCCAGGGACAGTGGGAGACCCAGTACTTC
D gene: TRBD1
clone size: .
V gene: TRBV10-1
J gene: TRBJ2-5

CDR3 protein: CASSLPSGELYEQYF
CDR3 DNA: TGTGCCAGCAGCTTACCTAGCGGGGAGCTCTACGAGCAGTACTTC
D gene: TRBD2
clone size: .
V gene: TRBV7-7
J gene: TRBJ2-7

CDR3 protein: CASSLGGQGPYEQYF
CDR3 DNA: TGCGCCAGCAGCTTGGGGGGACAGGGACCCTACGAGCAGTACTTC
D gene: TRBD1
clone size: .
V gene: TRBV5-1
J gene: TRBJ2-7

CDR3 protein: CASSFQAFWTGDGSNQPQHF
CDR3 DNA: TGTGCCAGCAGCTTTCAAGCCTTCTGGACAGGGGATGGGAGCAATCAGCCCCAGCATTTT
D gene: TRBD1
clone size: .
V gene: TRBV7-8
J gene: TRBJ1-5

CDR3 protein: CASSRGDRSGNTIYF
CDR3 DNA: TGTGCCAGCAGCCGGGGAGACAGAAGTGGAAACACCATATATTTT
D gene: .
clone size: .
V gene: TRBV7-9
J gene: TRBJ1-3

CDR3 protein: CASSLAGDTGGTEAFF
CDR3 DNA: TGTGCCAGCAGCTTGGCTGGGGACACCGGCGGCACTGAAGCTTTCTTT
D gene: .
clone size: .
V gene: TRBV5-5
J gene: TRBJ1-1

CDR3 protein: CASSPGPDTQYF
CDR3 DNA: TGCGCCAGCAGTCCGGGGCCAGATACGCAGTATTTT
D gene: .
clone size: .
V gene: TRBV5-1
J gene: TRBJ2-3

CDR3 protein: CASSRDSRLYGYTF
CDR3 DNA: TGCGCCAGCAGCCGAGACAGCAGGCTTTATGGCTACACCTTC
D gene: .
clone size: .
V gene: TRBV5-1
J gene: TRBJ1-2

CDR3 protein: CASTWREGEDYGYTF
CDR3 DNA: TGTGCCAGCACTTGGCGGGAGGGCGAGGACTATGGCTACACCTTC
D gene: .
clone size: .
V gene: TRBV5-4
J gene: TRBJ1-2

CDR3 protein: CASNTGVQETQYF
CDR3 DNA: TGTGCCAGCAACACAGGGGTCCAAGAGACCCAGTACTTC
D gene: TRBD1
clone size: .
V gene: TRBV2
J gene: TRBJ2-5

CDR3 protein: CASSRGLGAFF
CDR3 DNA: TGTGCCAGTAGTAGGGGGCTTGGAGCTTTCTTT
D gene: .
clone size: .
V gene: TRBV19
J gene: TRBJ1-1

CDR3 protein: CASSYSAGGSYNEQFF
CDR3 DNA: TGTGCCAGCAGTTACTCAGCGGGGGGTTCCTACAATGAGCAGTTCTTC
D gene: TRBD2
clone size: once
V gene: TRBV6-5
J gene: TRBJ2-1

CDR3 protein: CASSLERLRYTF
CDR3 DNA: TGTGCCAGCAGCTTAGAAAGGTTGCGCTACACCTTC
D gene: .
clone size: few
V gene: TRBV7-2
J gene: TRBJ1-2

CDR3 protein: CASSQEGGGFSYEQYF
CDR3 DNA: TGTGCCAGCAGCCAAGAAGGGGGCGGATTCTCCTACGAGCAGTACTTC
D gene: TRBD1
clone size: few
V gene: TRBV3-1/TRBV3-2
J gene: TRBJ2-7

CDR3 protein: CASSENFYTGELFF
CDR3 DNA: TGCGCCAGCAGTGAAAATTTTTACACCGGGGAGCTGTTTTTT
D gene: .
clone size: few
V gene: TRBV10-1
J gene: TRBJ2-2

CDR3 protein: CASSFGHGYTF
CDR3 DNA: TGTGCCAGCAGTTTCGGCCATGGCTACACCTTC
D gene: .
clone size: .
V gene: TRBV12-3/TRBV12-4
J gene: TRBJ1-2

CDR3 protein: CASSPGKDPYEQYF
CDR3 DNA: TGTGCCAGCAGCCCTGGTAAGGACCCCTACGAGCAGTACTTC
D gene: .
clone size: .
V gene: TRBV11-2
J gene: TRBJ2-7

CDR3 protein: CASSPYRVDYGYTF
CDR3 DNA: TGTGCCAGCAGCCCGTACAGGGTGGACTATGGCTACACCTTC
D gene: .
clone size: .
V gene: TRBV7-2
J gene: TRBJ1-2

CDR3 protein: CATSSGQGSTDTQYF
CDR3 DNA: TGTGCCACCAGCAGCGGACAGGGAAGCACAGATACGCAGTATTTT
D gene: TRBD1
clone size: .
V gene: TRBV15
J gene: TRBJ2-3

CDR3 protein: CASSLPATGPSSYEQYF
CDR3 DNA: TGTGCCAGCAGTCTACCCGCAACAGGCCCGAGCTCCTACGAGCAGTACTTC
D gene: .
clone size: .
V gene: TRBV7-6
J gene: TRBJ2-7

CDR3 protein: CASSLTGNEAFF
CDR3 DNA: TGTGCCAGCAGCTTAACAGGGAATGAAGCTTTCTTT
D gene: .
clone size: .
V gene: TRBV7-2
J gene: TRBJ1-1